This passage covers 3 T cell receptor beta chains from one sample sequenced in a study of cytomegalovirus exposure and HLA in healthy donors. The PCR had 60 Vbeta and 13 Jbeta primers. Repertoires were generated with immunoSEQ multiplex PCR, while TCRdb's copy carries only in-frame clones and drops some. This table holds roughly 160,000 clones, approximately 84% found once. Sample: PBMCs. The source is a woman aged 50 to 65 in good health and CMV-seropositive.

The CDR3 here is CASSLKGDGEKLFF. The DNA of the CDR3 is TGTGCCAGCAGCTTAAAGGGGGACGGTGAAAAACTGTTTTTT. This chain links TRBV7-2 with TRBJ1-4; tentative D call: TRBD1 (6 bases). Germline CDR1 SGHTA, CDR2 FQGNSA. Trimming pared 2 bases from V and 7 bases from J, leaving 11 bases between. The CDR3 has 14 residues.

On this clone itself: Other DNA sequences in the sample encode the same CDR3. The chain recombines TRBV6-6 with TRBJ1-2; a possible D gene is TRBD1 (6 bases). The germline V gene encodes CDR1 MNHNY and CDR2 SVGAGI (reference sequence). The CDR3 spans 13 residues. The V end lost 7 bases, the J end lost 10 bases, and 19 bases lay between the germline ends. The CDR3 nucleotides are TGTGCCAGCATCACAACAGGACAGATTTACTACACCTTC. Translated: CASITTGQIYYTF.

The CDR3 nucleotides read TGTGCCAGCAGCCCCACGTTACTAGGCTGGGAAGAATACAATGAGCAGTTCTTC. It codes for CASSPTLLGWEEYNEQFF. The chain combines TRBV7-2 with TRBJ2-1, with a tentative D call TRBD2 (5 bases). V lost 5 bases, J lost 4 bases, and 24 bases lay in between. CDR1 and CDR2 (germline): SGHTA, FQGNSA. The CDR3 has 18 residues.